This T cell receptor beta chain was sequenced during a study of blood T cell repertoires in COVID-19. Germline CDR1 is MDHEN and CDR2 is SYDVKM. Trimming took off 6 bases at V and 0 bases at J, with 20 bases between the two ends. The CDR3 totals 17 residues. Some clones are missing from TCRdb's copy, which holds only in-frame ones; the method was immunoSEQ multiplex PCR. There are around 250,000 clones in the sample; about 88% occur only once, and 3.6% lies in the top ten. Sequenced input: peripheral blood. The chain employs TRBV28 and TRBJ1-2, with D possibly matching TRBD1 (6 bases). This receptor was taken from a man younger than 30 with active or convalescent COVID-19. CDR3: CASSPRTAQPSNYGYTF. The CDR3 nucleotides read TGTGCCAGCAGCCCCAGGACAGCCCAGCCCTCTAACTATGGCTACACCTTC.